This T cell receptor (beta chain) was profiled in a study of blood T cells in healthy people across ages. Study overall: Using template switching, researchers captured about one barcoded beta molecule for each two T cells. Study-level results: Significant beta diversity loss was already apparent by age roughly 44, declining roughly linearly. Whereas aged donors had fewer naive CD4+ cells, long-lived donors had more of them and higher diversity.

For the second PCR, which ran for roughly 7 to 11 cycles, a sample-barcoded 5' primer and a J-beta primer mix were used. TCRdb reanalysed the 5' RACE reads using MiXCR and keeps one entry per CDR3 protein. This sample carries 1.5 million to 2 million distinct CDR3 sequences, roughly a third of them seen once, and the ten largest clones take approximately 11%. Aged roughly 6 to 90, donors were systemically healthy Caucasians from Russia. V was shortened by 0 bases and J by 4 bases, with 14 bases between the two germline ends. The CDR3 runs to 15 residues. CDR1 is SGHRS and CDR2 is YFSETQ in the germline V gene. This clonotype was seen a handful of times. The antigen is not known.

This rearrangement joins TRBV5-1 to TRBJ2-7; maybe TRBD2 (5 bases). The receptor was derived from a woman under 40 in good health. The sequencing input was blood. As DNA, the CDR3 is TGCGCCAGCAGCTTGGATCGGGAATTCTATTACGAGCAGTACTTC. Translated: CASSLDREFYYEQYF.